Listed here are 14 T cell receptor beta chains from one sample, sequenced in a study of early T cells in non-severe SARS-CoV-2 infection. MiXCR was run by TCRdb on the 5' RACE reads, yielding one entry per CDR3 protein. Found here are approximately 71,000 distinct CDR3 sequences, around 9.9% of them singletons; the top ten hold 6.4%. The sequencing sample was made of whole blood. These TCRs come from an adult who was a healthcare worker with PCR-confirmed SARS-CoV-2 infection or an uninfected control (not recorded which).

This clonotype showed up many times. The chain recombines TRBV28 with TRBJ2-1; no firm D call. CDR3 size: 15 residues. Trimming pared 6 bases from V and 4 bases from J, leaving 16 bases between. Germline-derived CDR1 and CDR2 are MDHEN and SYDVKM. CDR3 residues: CASRGYTQGYNEQFF. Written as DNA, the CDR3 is TGTGCCAGCAGGGGGTACACCCAAGGGTACAATGAGCAGTTCTTC.

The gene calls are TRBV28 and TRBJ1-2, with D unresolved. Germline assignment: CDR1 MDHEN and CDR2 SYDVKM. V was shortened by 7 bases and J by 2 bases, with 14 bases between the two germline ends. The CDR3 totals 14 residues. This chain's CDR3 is CASTSTGANYGYTF. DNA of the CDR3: TGTGCCAGCACCTCCACGGGAGCAAACTATGGCTACACCTTC.

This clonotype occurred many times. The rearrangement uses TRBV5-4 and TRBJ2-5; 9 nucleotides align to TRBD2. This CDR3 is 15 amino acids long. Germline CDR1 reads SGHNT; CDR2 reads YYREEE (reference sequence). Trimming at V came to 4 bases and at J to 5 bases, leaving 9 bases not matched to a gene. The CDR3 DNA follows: TGTGCCAGCAGCCTCGGGACTAGCAATTCGGAGACCCAGTACTTC. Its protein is CASSLGTSNSETQYF.

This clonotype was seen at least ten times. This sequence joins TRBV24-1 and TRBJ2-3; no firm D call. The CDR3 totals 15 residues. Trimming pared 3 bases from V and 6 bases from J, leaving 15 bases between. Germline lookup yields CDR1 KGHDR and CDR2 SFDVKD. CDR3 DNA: TGTGCCACCAGTGATCCGACCGGGCCCCCCGATACGCAGTATTTT. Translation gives CATSDPTGPPDTQYF.

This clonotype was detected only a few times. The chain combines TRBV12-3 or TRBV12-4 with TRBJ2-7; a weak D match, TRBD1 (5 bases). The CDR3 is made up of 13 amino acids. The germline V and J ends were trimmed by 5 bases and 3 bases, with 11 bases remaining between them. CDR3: CASSGALHYEQYF. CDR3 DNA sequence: TGTGCCAGCAGTGGGGCGCTACACTACGAGCAGTACTTC.

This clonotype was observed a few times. The CDR3 DNA reads TGTGCCAGCACAGTACAGGGGCCCCAAGAGACCCAGTACTTC. Translation: CASTVQGPQETQYF. The chain combines TRBV28 with TRBJ2-5; 7 bases are a match to TRBD1. After removal of 7 bases from V and 1 base from J, the junction contained 6 bases not matched to a gene. This CDR3 contains 14 residues. Germline CDR1 reads MDHEN; CDR2 reads SYDVKM.

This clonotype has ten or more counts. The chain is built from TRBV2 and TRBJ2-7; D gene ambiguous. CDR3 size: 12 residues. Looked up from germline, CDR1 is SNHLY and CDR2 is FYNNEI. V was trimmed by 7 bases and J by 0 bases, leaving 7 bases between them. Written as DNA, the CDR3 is TGTGCCAGCAACTGGTACTCCTACGAGCAGTACTTC. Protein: CASNWYSYEQYF.

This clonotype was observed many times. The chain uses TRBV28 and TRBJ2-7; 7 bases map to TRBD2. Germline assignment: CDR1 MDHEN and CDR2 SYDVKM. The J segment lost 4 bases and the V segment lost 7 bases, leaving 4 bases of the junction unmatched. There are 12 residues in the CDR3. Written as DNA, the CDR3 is TGTGCCAGCAAGGGCGGGAGTTACGAGCAGTACTTC. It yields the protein CASKGGSYEQYF.

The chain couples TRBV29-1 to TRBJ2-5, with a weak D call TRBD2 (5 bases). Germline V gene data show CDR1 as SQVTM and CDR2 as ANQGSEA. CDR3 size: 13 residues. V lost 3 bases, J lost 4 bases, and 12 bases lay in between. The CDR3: CSVDSGSRETQYF. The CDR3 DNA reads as TGCAGCGTTGACTCGGGGTCGAGAGAGACCCAGTACTTC.

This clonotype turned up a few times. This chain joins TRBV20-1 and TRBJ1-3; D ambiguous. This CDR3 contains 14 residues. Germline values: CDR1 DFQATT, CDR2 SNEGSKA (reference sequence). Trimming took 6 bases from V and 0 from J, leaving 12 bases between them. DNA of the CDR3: TGCAGTGCCCCTTCGGGCTACTCTGGAAACACCATATATTTT. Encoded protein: CSAPSGYSGNTIYF.

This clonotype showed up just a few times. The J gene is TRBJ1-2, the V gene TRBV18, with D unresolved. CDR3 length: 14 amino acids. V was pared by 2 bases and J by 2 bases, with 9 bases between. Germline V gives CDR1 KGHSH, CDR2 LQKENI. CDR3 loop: CASSPKEANYGYTF. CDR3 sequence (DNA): TGTGCCAGCTCACCAAAGGAGGCAAACTATGGCTACACCTTC. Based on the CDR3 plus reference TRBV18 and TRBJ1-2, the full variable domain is NAGVMQNPRHLVRRRGQEARLRCSPMKGHSHVYWYRQLPEEGLKFMVYLQKENIIDESGMPKERFSAEFPKEGPSILRIQQVVRGDSAAYFCASSPKEANYGYTFGSGTRLTVV.

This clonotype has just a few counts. CDR3 nucleotide sequence: TGTGCCAGTAGTATCTCCCCTCAGGGGAACCAGCCCCAGCATTTT. Translated: CASSISPQGNQPQHF. The J gene is TRBJ1-5, the V gene TRBV19; possible D gene TRBD1, 6 bases. Germline V CDR1 and CDR2: LNHDA, SQIVND (reference sequence). This CDR3 has 15 amino acids. V was shortened by 3 bases and J by 7 bases, with 16 bases between the two germline ends.

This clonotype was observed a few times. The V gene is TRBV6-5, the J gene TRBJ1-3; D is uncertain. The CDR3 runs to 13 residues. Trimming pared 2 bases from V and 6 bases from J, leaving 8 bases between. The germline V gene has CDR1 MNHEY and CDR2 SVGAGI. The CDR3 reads CASSYEWENTIYF. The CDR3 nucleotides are TGTGCCAGCAGTTACGAGTGGGAAAACACCATATATTTT.

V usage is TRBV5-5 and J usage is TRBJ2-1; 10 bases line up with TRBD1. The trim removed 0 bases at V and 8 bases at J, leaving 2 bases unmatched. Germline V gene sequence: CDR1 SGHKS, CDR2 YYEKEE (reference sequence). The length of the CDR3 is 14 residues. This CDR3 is CASSLGQGADEQFF. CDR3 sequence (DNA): TGTGCCAGCAGCTTGGGACAGGGGGCCGATGAGCAGTTCTTC.